The 28 T cell receptor beta chains given below trace back to one sample, sequenced in a study of blood T cell repertoires in COVID-19. Generated by immunoSEQ multiplex PCR, the TCRdb table keeps only in-frame clones and is missing some. The data contain some 180,000 clones, 70% to 85% of them singletons. Sequencing was performed on peripheral blood. These TCRs come from a human donor in a cohort sampled during active COVID-19.

This clone came up once. This sequence joins TRBV19 and TRBJ2-7, with 7 bases aligning to TRBD1. In germline, CDR1 is LNHDA, CDR2 SQIVND (reference sequence). V lost 1 base, J lost 3 bases, and 3 bases stayed unmatched. This CDR3 has 14 residues. The CDR3 loop reads CASSIGQGIYEQYF. Here the CDR3 DNA reads TGTGCCAGTAGTATAGGACAGGGAATCTACGAGCAGTACTTC.

This sequence joins TRBV5-1 and TRBJ2-7; 8 bases agree with TRBD1. J lost 7 bases, V lost 3 bases, and 6 bases had no gene match. Germline CDR1 is SGHRS and CDR2 is YFSETQ. The length of the CDR3 is 13 residues. The CDR3 protein is CASSSLTGDEQYF. The CDR3 coding sequence is TGCGCCAGCAGCTCGTTGACAGGGGATGAGCAGTACTTC. The variable domain in full, completed from reference TRBV5-1 and TRBJ2-7, reads KAGVTQTPRYLIKTRGQQVTLSCSPISGHRSVSWYQQTPGQGLQFLFEYFSETQRNKGNFPGRFSGRQFSNSRSEMNVSTLELGDSALYLCASSSLTGDEQYFGPGTRLTVT.

The chain joins TRBV7-9 to TRBJ2-2, with TRBD1 as a possible D gene (6 bases). V was clipped by 2 bases and J by 6 bases, with 13 bases between them. CDR1 SEHNR and CDR2 FQNEAQ come from the germline V gene (reference sequence). The CDR3 runs to 15 residues. The DNA for the CDR3 is TGTGCCAGCAGCTTAACAACAGGGTGGTCCGGGGAGCTGTTTTTT. It specifies CASSLTTGWSGELFF.

The chain links TRBV7-2 to TRBJ2-6; the match to TRBD1 covers 8 bases. The ends lost 5 bases at V and 0 bases at J; junction bases unmatched: 9. This CDR3 has 18 amino acids. Germline V lookup: CDR1 SGHTA, CDR2 FQGNSA. The CDR3 DNA reads as TGTGCCAGCAGCCGCAGACAGGGGTCAAACTCTGGGGCCAACGTCCTGACTTTC. Amino acid sequence: CASSRRQGSNSGANVLTF. The full variable domain, completed using reference TRBV7-2 and TRBJ2-6, is GAGVSQSPSNKVTEKGKDVELRCDPISGHTALYWYRQSLGQGLEFLIYFQGNSAPDKSGLPSDRFSAERTGGSVSTLTIQRTQQEDSAVYLCASSRRQGSNSGANVLTFGAGSRLTVL.

Only one count was recorded for this clone. The chain links TRBV21-1 to TRBJ2-7; the D call of TRBD1 is as the table states it, not checked on the DNA. TRBV21-1 is a pseudogene segment. The CDR3 is 15 residues long. The CDR3 sequence: CASSNSGQGGNEQYF. CDR3 coding DNA: TGTGCCAGCAGCAACTCAGGACAGGGAGGGAACGAGCAGTACTTC.

This rearrangement joins TRBV18 to TRBJ2-7, with 11 nucleotides matching TRBD1. The CDR3 is 16 amino acids. V trimming: 4 bases; J trimming: 1 base; junction bases outside the gene matches: 6. Germline assignment: CDR1 KGHSH and CDR2 LQKENI. Here the CDR3 DNA reads TGTGCCAGCTCACGGGGACAGGGGGATTGGTCCTACGAGCAGTACTTC. Its protein is CASSRGQGDWSYEQYF.

The V gene is TRBV7-6, the J gene TRBJ2-3; 7 bases fit TRBD1. In germline, CDR1 is SGHVS, CDR2 FNYEAQ. The CDR3 totals 16 residues. Trimming at V came to 4 bases and at J to 3 bases, leaving 10 bases not matched to a gene. CDR3: CASSSFRQGSTDTQYF. In DNA form, the CDR3 reads TGTGCCAGCAGCTCGTTCCGACAGGGAAGTACAGATACGCAGTATTTT.

This chain connects TRBV6-6 to TRBJ2-5; TRBD2 matches at 14 bases. CDR1 is MNHNY and CDR2 is SVGAGI in the germline V gene (reference sequence). Germline trimming cut 5 bases from V and 4 bases from J; bases unmatched to any gene: 9. This CDR3 is built from 17 residues. In DNA form, the CDR3 reads TGTGCCAGCAGTCAGGGGACTAGCGGGAGATGGGGAGAGACCCAGTACTTC. Residues: CASSQGTSGRWGETQYF.

The CDR3 sequence: CASSPPLGQGELDYGYTF. CDR3 DNA: TGTGCCAGCTCACCACCTTTAGGACAGGGCGAGCTAGACTATGGCTACACCTTC. The V gene is TRBV18, the J gene TRBJ1-2; 8 bases line up with TRBD1. With 0 bases clipped from V and 3 bases from J, the junction kept 12 bases outside the gene matches. CDR1 and CDR2 from the germline V gene are KGHSH and LQKENI. The CDR3 is made up of 18 amino acids. The full variable domain, rest sourced from reference TRBV18 and TRBJ1-2, is NAGVMQNPRHLVRRRGQEARLRCSPMKGHSHVYWYRQLPEEGLKFMVYLQKENIIDESGMPKERFSAEFPKEGPSILRIQQVVRGDSAAYFCASSPPLGQGELDYGYTFGSGTRLTVV.

The DNA for the CDR3 is TGTGCCAGCAGTCCCAAACAGGGGGCCAACTATGGCTACACCTTC. Its translation is CASSPKQGANYGYTF. The J gene is TRBJ1-2, the V gene TRBV6-2 or TRBV6-3; TRBD1 aligns across 9 bases. V lost 5 bases, J lost 2 bases, and 6 bases stayed unmatched. Per germline, CDR1 MNHEY and CDR2 SVGEGT. This CDR3 spans 15 amino acids.

The chain employs TRBV5-1 and TRBJ2-7, with a tentative D call TRBD1 (6 bases). From germline, CDR1 is SGHRS and CDR2 YFSETQ. This CDR3 is 14 amino acids long. Trimming took off 0 bases at V and 3 bases at J, with 10 bases between the two ends. In DNA, the CDR3 is TGCGCCAGCAGCTTGGGGACAGATGACTACGAGCAGTACTTC. Its protein product is CASSLGTDDYEQYF.

The chain uses TRBV19 and TRBJ1-4; TRBD1 might be the D (6 bases). The CDR3 loop spans 13 amino acids. The ends were cut back, 7 bases at V and 8 bases at J, with 14 bases in the middle. Germline V gene sequence: CDR1 LNHDA, CDR2 SQIVND (reference sequence). CDR3 residues: CASKTQGGEKLFF. The CDR3 DNA reads TGTGCCAGTAAGACACAGGGTGGCGAAAAACTGTTTTTT.

The rearrangement joins TRBV5-1 to TRBJ2-7; D perhaps matches TRBD1 (6 bases). With 2 bases removed from V and 3 bases from J, the gap between germline ends came to 12 bases. Germline V gene data show CDR1 as SGHRS and CDR2 as YFSETQ. This CDR3 has 14 amino acids. For the CDR3, the DNA is TGCGCCAGCAGCTTTGGCACAGGGTACTACGAGCAGTACTTC. Translated, it gives CASSFGTGYYEQYF. The complete variable domain, with remaining parts taken from reference TRBV5-1 and TRBJ2-7, reads KAGVTQTPRYLIKTRGQQVTLSCSPISGHRSVSWYQQTPGQGLQFLFEYFSETQRNKGNFPGRFSGRQFSNSRSEMNVSTLELGDSALYLCASSFGTGYYEQYFGPGTRLTVT.

A single count supports this clone. The V gene is TRBV7-9, the J gene TRBJ2-2; a possible D gene is TRBD2 (6 bases). This CDR3 region has 17 residues. The V gene lost 5 bases and the J gene lost 3 bases, with 19 bases spanning the gap. Germline V gene sequence: CDR1 SEHNR, CDR2 FQNEAQ (reference sequence). CDR3 sequence: CASSPGRTHWDTGELFF. The DNA of the CDR3 is TGTGCCAGCAGCCCAGGGAGGACACACTGGGACACCGGGGAGCTGTTTTTT.

V is TRBV28 and J is TRBJ2-2, with 8 positions matching TRBD1. V trimming: 8 bases; J trimming: 4 bases; junction bases outside the gene matches: 15. This CDR3 is built from 17 residues. Germline CDR1 is MDHEN and CDR2 is SYDVKM. The CDR3 bases are TGTGCCAGCGCCACCTTCAGGGGGCCGTACAGCACCGGGGAGCTGTTTTTT. Translation gives CASATFRGPYSTGELFF. Supplemented by reference TRBV28 and TRBJ2-2, the full variable domain reads DVKVTQSSRYLVKRTGEKVFLECVQDMDHENMFWYRQDPGLGLRLIYFSYDVKMKEKGDIPEGYSVSREKKERFSLILESASTNQTSMYLCASATFRGPYSTGELFFGEGSRLTVL.

The V call is TRBV20-1, the J call TRBJ2-3; 8 bases match TRBD2. Trimming cost V 3 bases and J 0 bases; bases outside gene matches: 14. Germline V CDR1 and CDR2: DFQATT, SNEGSKA (reference sequence). This CDR3 is built from 18 residues. CDR3 sequence reads: CSASGLRELAGSTDTQYF. The CDR3 bases are TGCAGTGCTAGTGGTTTGCGTGAATTAGCGGGAAGCACAGATACGCAGTATTTT.

V and J are TRBV19 and TRBJ2-5; 9 positions agree with TRBD1. Trimming took 4 bases from V and 4 from J; bases not matched to a gene: 7. The CDR3 loop spans 15 amino acids. Germline V gene data show CDR1 as LNHDA and CDR2 as SQIVND (reference sequence). CDR3 in DNA: TGTGCCAGTAGTAATCCCTGGACAGGGGTAGAGACCCAGTACTTC. Its protein product is CASSNPWTGVETQYF. The full variable domain, its missing parts supplied by reference TRBV19 and TRBJ2-5, is DGGITQSPKYLFRKEGQNVTLSCEQNLNHDAMYWYRQDPGQGLRLIYYSQIVNDFQKGDIAEGYSVSREKKESFPLTVTSAQKNPTAFYLCASSNPWTGVETQYFGPGTRLLVL.

The chain combines TRBV5-1 with TRBJ2-7, with 8 positions matching TRBD2. Germline lookup yields CDR1 SGHRS and CDR2 YFSETQ. The CDR3 has 15 amino acids. The V segment lost 4 bases and the J segment 2 bases; nucleotides outside the gene matches: 8. CDR3 sequence: CASSPSAGAPYEQYF. CDR3 in DNA: TGCGCCAGCAGCCCCTCAGCGGGAGCTCCCTACGAGCAGTACTTC.

The V call is TRBV5-1, the J call TRBJ2-2; 9 nucleotides align to TRBD2. V was clipped by 3 bases and J by 1 base; unmatched bases: 4. Germline loops: CDR1 SGHRS, CDR2 YFSETQ. This CDR3 spans 16 amino acids. The CDR3 here is CASSSRLAVNTGELFF. CDR3 sequence (DNA): TGCGCCAGCAGCTCCCGACTAGCGGTGAACACCGGGGAGCTGTTTTTT.

This chain links TRBV28 with TRBJ2-4; 7 bases line up with TRBD1. V dropped 2 bases and J dropped 8; count of bases not matched to a gene: 9. CDR1 and CDR2 from the germline V gene are MDHEN and SYDVKM. CDR3 length: 15 residues. This chain's CDR3 is CASSLRVQGVDIQYF. CDR3 sequence (DNA): TGTGCCAGCAGTTTAAGAGTTCAGGGGGTTGACATTCAGTACTTC.

The rearrangement joins TRBV2 to TRBJ1-1; possible D gene TRBD1, 5 bases. Trimming took off 7 bases at V and 0 bases at J, with 15 bases between the two ends. The germline V gene has CDR1 SNHLY and CDR2 FYNNEI. This CDR3 contains 15 residues. The CDR3 is CASNWRGWVNTEAFF. The CDR3, as DNA: TGTGCCAGCAACTGGAGGGGCTGGGTGAACACTGAAGCTTTCTTT.

About this clone itself: The junction shows a germline mismatch at one end, possibly a read error. The chain joins TRBV11-2 to TRBJ2-3; 11 bases align to TRBD2. From germline, CDR1 is SGHAT and CDR2 FQNNGV. This CDR3 comprises 14 residues. CDR3 DNA sequence: TGTGCCAGCAGCTTGTTAGCGGGAGGGCCAATACCCGATTTT. Translation: CASSLLAGGPIPDF.

V is TRBV28 and J is TRBJ2-5; the D is unclear. This CDR3 has 15 amino acids. Germline-derived CDR1 and CDR2 are MDHEN and SYDVKM. Trimming shortened V by 3 bases and J by 0 bases, and 11 bases separated the two germline ends. The CDR3 here is CASSFRARYQETQYF. The DNA for the CDR3 is TGTGCCAGCAGTTTCCGCGCCAGGTACCAAGAGACCCAGTACTTC.

This clone occurred a few times. This sequence joins TRBV6-5 and TRBJ2-2, with TRBD2 matching 13 bases. The CDR3 runs to 14 residues. Germline trimming cut 10 bases from V and 4 bases from J; bases unmatched to any gene: 3. The germline V gene encodes CDR1 MNHEY and CDR2 SVGAGI. This CDR3 reads CATWTSGSTGELFF. The DNA for the CDR3 is TGTGCCACTTGGACTAGCGGGAGCACCGGGGAGCTGTTTTTT.

CDR3 residues: CASSAPGLGVTDTQYF. In nucleotides, the CDR3 is TGTGCCAGCAGCGCCCCCGGACTAGGGGTCACAGATACGCAGTATTTT. The chain joins TRBV9 to TRBJ2-3, with 7 bases aligning to TRBD2. The J segment lost 2 bases and the V segment lost 3 bases, leaving 9 bases of the junction unmatched. Germline V gene data show CDR1 as SGDLS and CDR2 as YYNGEE. This CDR3 contains 16 residues.

The chain uses TRBV10-2 and TRBJ2-7; 9 positions match TRBD2. The CDR3 has 14 amino acids. The J segment lost 0 bases and the V segment lost 7 bases, leaving 4 bases of the junction unmatched. Germline CDR1 reads WSHSY; CDR2 reads SAAADI. DNA of the CDR3: TGCGCCAGCACCCGACTAGCGGTCTCCTACGAGCAGTACTTC. It yields the protein CASTRLAVSYEQYF.

This clone was observed a few times. The chain has TRBV7-9 and TRBJ1-5; tentatively, D is TRBD1 (5 bases). The germline gives CDR1 SEHNR, CDR2 FQNEAQ (reference sequence). CDR3 length: 15 amino acids. Between the trimmed V and J ends, which lost 5 bases and 7 bases, there was a span of 18 bases. The CDR3 is CASSPAESAGQPQHF. In DNA form, the CDR3 reads TGTGCCAGCAGCCCGGCGGAGAGCGCAGGGCAGCCCCAGCATTTT.

This clone has only one observation. The chain is built from TRBV5-5 and TRBJ2-3; the D is unclear. Germline V gene lookup returns CDR1 SGHKS and CDR2 YYEKEE (reference sequence). Trimming took off 2 bases at V and 2 bases at J, with 9 bases between the two ends. CDR3 length: 14 residues. CDR3 amino acids: CASSFRGNTDTQYF. The CDR3 nucleotides read TGTGCCAGCAGCTTTCGCGGTAACACAGATACGCAGTATTTT. Combining the CDR3 with reference TRBV5-5 and TRBJ2-3 gives the whole variable domain DAGVTQSPTHLIKTRGQQVTLRCSPISGHKSVSWYQQVLGQGPQFIFQYYEKEERGRGNFPDRFSARQFPNYSSELNVNALLLGDSALYLCASSFRGNTDTQYFGPGTRLTVL.